Below are 12 T cell receptor beta chains sequenced from a single sample in a study of T cells in Graves' hyperthyroidism and ophthalmopathy. Amplified TCR beta CDR3 regions came from RNA transcripts. In the first-round RT-PCR of the TCR CDR3, the HTBI primer set was used. TCRdb ran MiXCR on the multiplex PCR reads and lists one entry per CDR3 protein. The sample shows under 650,000 distinct CDR3 sequences, roughly 16% of them seen only once. Sequencing was performed on blood. Every receptor here comes from a woman between 25 and 40 years old with Graves' hyperthyroidism.

This clonotype was seen at least ten times. The rearrangement links TRBV6-1 to TRBJ1-4; no firm D call. V was shortened by 8 bases and J by 3 bases, with 16 bases between the two germline ends. CDR1 is MNHNS and CDR2 is SASEGT in the germline V gene. The CDR3 runs to 15 residues. The chain's CDR3 is CASQARGASNEKLFF. The CDR3 DNA reads TGTGCCAGCCAAGCCCGCGGCGCGTCTAATGAAAAACTGTTTTTT.

This clonotype occurred a few times. The chain joins TRBV20-1 to TRBJ2-2, with 7 bases lining up with TRBD2. The CDR3 extends over 15 amino acids. V shed 3 bases, J shed 2 bases, and the junction held 6 bases outside the gene matches. The germline CDR1 and CDR2 sequences are DFQATT and SNEGSKA (reference sequence). The CDR3 protein is CSASAPGLNTGELFF. In DNA, the CDR3 is TGCAGTGCTAGTGCCCCGGGACTAAACACCGGGGAGCTGTTTTTT.

This clonotype showed up just a few times. The V gene is TRBV20-1, the J gene TRBJ2-3, with a tentative D call TRBD2 (9 bases). The CDR3 totals 18 residues. V lost 2 bases to trimming and J lost 2 bases, with 23 bases between them. The germline gives CDR1 DFQATT, CDR2 SNEGSKA (reference sequence). In DNA, the CDR3 is TGCAGTGCTAGAACCGCAACCGGACAGGGACTAGCCACAGATACGCAGTATTTT. Amino acids: CSARTATGQGLATDTQYF.

Regarding this clonotype: Being one base from a much bigger clone, this may be a read error. V is TRBV27 and J is TRBJ1-2, with unresolved D. The germline gives CDR1 MNHEY, CDR2 SMNVEV (reference sequence). The CDR3 length is 14 residues. DNA of the CDR3: TGTGCCAGCAGCCCCCTCGGTCATAACCATGGCTACACCTTC. This codes for CASSPLGHNHGYTF.

This clonotype was seen more than once but under ten times. This chain links TRBV4-2 with TRBJ2-1, with D perhaps TRBD2 (6 bases). The CDR3 is 17 residues long. The V end lost 3 bases, the J end lost 6 bases, and 21 bases lay between the germline ends. Per germline, CDR1 LGHNA and CDR2 YNFKEQ. CDR3 in amino acids: CASSHPGVAAVRNEQFF. Here the CDR3 DNA reads TGTGCCAGCAGCCATCCTGGGGTAGCGGCGGTTCGCAATGAGCAGTTCTTC.

This clonotype came up many times. DNA for the CDR3: TGTGCCAGCAGTCCACCTCTGTTATCGCAGTATTTT. It translates to CASSPPLLSQYF. The rearrangement uses TRBV6-1 and TRBJ2-3, with D unresolved. CDR3 length equals 12 residues. CDR1 and CDR2 (germline): MNHNS, SASEGT. V was cut by 5 bases and J by 10 bases, with 13 bases left in between.

Ten or more counts support this clonotype. The chain couples TRBV13 to TRBJ2-3; TRBD1 or TRBD2 may be the D gene (5 bases each). V was cut by 3 bases and J by 2 bases, with 18 bases left in between. CDR3 length: 17 residues. CDR1 is PRHDT and CDR2 is FYEKMQ in the germline V gene (reference sequence). The CDR3 loop is CASSFQGLEGTTDTQYF. Here the CDR3 DNA reads TGTGCCAGCAGCTTCCAGGGCCTCGAGGGGACCACAGATACGCAGTATTTT.

This clonotype was recorded many times. This chain links TRBV28 with TRBJ1-2, with 7 bases identical to TRBD1. V lost 6 bases and J lost 2; bases outside the gene matches: 6. CDR3 length: 14 residues. Germline CDR1 and CDR2: MDHEN and SYDVKM. The CDR3 nucleotides are TGTGCCAGCAGCCTGACAGGGTCCAACTATGGCTACACCTTC. This encodes CASSLTGSNYGYTF.

This clonotype was detected only a few times. J is TRBJ1-1 and V is TRBV18; D is uncertain. V was trimmed by 2 bases and J by 0 bases, leaving 10 bases between them. The CDR3 runs 15 residues. Germline loops: CDR1 KGHSH, CDR2 LQKENI. The CDR3 region has the DNA TGTGCCAGCTCACCATCTAACTCCTTGAACACTGAAGCTTTCTTT. Translated: CASSPSNSLNTEAFF.

In this sample, this clonotype turned up many times. The chain has TRBV12-3 or TRBV12-4 and TRBJ2-1; 12 bases line up with TRBD2. The CDR3 has 16 residues. V dropped 4 bases and J dropped 7; count of bases not matched to a gene: 8. The CDR3 coding sequence is TGTGCCAGCAGTTACGAACGACTAGCGGGAGAGAATGAGCAGTTCTTC. Translation gives CASSYERLAGENEQFF.

This clonotype appeared a few times. The chain carries TRBV11-2 and TRBJ2-7; 9 bases line up with TRBD2. J was trimmed by 6 bases and V by 5 bases; bases with no gene match: 8. CDR3 length: 14 amino acids. CDR1 is SGHAT, CDR2 FQNNGV, per germline. The CDR3 nucleotides are TGTGCCAGCAGCCAACTAGCGGGTCGTTTCGAGCAGTACTTC. Translating gives CASSQLAGRFEQYF.

This clonotype was counted at least ten times. The gene calls are TRBV2 and TRBJ1-2; possible D gene TRBD1, 5 bases. The CDR3 totals 14 residues. CDR1 SNHLY and CDR2 FYNNEI come from the germline V gene. V lost 0 bases, J lost 7 bases, and 12 bases lay in between. This CDR3 reads CASSEAGTFSGYTF. CDR3 coding DNA: TGTGCCAGCAGTGAAGCGGGGACGTTCTCTGGCTACACCTTC. The whole variable domain, filled in from reference TRBV2 and TRBJ1-2, reads EPEVTQTPSHQVTQMGQEVILRCVPISNHLYFYWYRQILGQKVEFLVSFYNNEISEKSEIFDDQFSVERPDGSNFTLKIRSTKLEDSAMYFCASSEAGTFSGYTFGSGTRLTVV.